This T cell receptor (beta chain) comes out of a study of blood T cells in healthy people across ages. There are many counts of this clonotype. V was clipped by 0 bases and J by 1 base; unmatched bases: 1. The CDR3 has 15 residues. Germline values: CDR1 SGHRS, CDR2 YFSETQ. Primed by a sample-barcoded 5' primer and a J-beta primer mix, a second PCR proceeded for about 7 to 11 cycles. From the 5' RACE reads, TCRdb called clonotypes with MiXCR, one entry per CDR3 protein. The top ten hold about a sixth of the sample, which has over 600,000 distinct CDR3 sequences, 35% to 50% seen once. What was sequenced was blood. The clonotype was recovered from a man older than 75 in good health. The V gene is TRBV5-1, the J gene TRBJ2-1; 7 positions match TRBD1. This chain's CDR3 is CASSLEGASYNEQFF. As DNA, the CDR3 is TGCGCCAGCAGCTTGGAGGGGGCGTCCTACAATGAGCAGTTCTTC.